Included here is one T cell receptor (beta chain) sequence, with context. RNA, at about 0.45 to 1 ug, was reverse transcribed with random hexamers. Amplification of TCR beta CDR3 across 54 Vbeta and 13 Jbeta was performed with immunoSEQ multiplex PCR. Each CDR3 protein gets one entry after TCRdb re-called the immunoSEQ multiplex PCR reads with MiXCR. The sample carries around 190,000 distinct CDR3 sequences, 90% to 95% recorded once. Trimming took 0 bases from V and 6 from J, leaving 20 bases between them. Germline V gene sequence: CDR1 DFQATT, CDR2 SNEGSKA (reference sequence). The CDR3 has 17 residues. Sequencing of TCR beta was carried out in blood CD8+ and CD4+ T cells. The controls, all healthy donors, were matched for age and sex. This entry comes from a study of CD8 T cells in Susac syndrome.

Specimen: CD4+ T cells from PBMCs. The chain employs TRBV20-1 and TRBJ1-4, with a tentative D call TRBD1 (6 bases). The sequence came from a human donor in good health. The CDR3 here is CSARELLGRGADEKLFF. The CDR3 DNA reads as TGCAGTGCTAGAGAGTTATTGGGCAGGGGCGCGGATGAAAAACTGTTTTTT.